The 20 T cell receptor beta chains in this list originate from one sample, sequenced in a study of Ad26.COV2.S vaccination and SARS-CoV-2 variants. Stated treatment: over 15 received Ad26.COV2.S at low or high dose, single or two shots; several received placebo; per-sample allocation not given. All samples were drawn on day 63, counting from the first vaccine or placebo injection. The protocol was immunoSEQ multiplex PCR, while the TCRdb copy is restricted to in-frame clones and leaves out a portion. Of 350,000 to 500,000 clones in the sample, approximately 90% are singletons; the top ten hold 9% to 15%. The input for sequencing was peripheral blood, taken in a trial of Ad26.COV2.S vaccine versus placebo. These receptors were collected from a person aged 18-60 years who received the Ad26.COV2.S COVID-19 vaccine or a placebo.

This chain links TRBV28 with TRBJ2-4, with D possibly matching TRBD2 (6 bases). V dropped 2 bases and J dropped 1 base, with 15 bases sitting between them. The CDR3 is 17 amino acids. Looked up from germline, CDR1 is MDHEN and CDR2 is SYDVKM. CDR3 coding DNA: TGTGCCAGCAGTTTACCCGGAGGGCTCGGGGCCAAAAACATTCAGTACTTC. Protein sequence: CASSLPGGLGAKNIQYF.

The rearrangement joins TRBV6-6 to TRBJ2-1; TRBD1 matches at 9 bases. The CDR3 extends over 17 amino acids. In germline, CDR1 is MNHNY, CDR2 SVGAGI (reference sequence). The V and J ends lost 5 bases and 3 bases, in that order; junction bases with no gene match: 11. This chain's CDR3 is CASSPISGQGHYNEQFF. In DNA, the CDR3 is TGTGCCAGCAGTCCGATCTCGGGACAGGGTCACTACAATGAGCAGTTCTTC.

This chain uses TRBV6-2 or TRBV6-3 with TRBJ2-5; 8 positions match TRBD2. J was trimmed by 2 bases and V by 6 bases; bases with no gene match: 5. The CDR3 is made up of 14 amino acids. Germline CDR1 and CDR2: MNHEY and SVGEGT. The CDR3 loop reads CASSHTSGQETQYF. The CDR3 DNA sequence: TGTGCCAGCAGCCATACTAGCGGACAAGAGACCCAGTACTTC.

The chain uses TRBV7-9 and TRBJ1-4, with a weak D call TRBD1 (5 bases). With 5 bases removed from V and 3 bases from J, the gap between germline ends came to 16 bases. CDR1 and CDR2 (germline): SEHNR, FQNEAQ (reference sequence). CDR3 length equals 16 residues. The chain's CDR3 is CASSLPSGTSNEKLFF. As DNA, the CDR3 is TGTGCCAGCAGCCTTCCATCCGGGACGTCTAATGAAAAACTGTTTTTT.

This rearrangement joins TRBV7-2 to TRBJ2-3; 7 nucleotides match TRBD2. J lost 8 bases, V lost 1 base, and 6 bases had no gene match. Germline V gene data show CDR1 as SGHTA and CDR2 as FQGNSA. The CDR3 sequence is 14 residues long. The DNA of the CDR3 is TGTGCCAGCAGCTTAGGCGGGAGAATGGTTACGCAGTATTTT. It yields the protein CASSLGGRMVTQYF. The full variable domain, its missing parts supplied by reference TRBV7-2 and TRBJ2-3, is GAGVSQSPSNKVTEKGKDVELRCDPISGHTALYWYRQSLGQGLEFLIYFQGNSAPDKSGLPSDRFSAERTGGSVSTLTIQRTQQEDSAVYLCASSLGGRMVTQYFGPGTRLTVL.

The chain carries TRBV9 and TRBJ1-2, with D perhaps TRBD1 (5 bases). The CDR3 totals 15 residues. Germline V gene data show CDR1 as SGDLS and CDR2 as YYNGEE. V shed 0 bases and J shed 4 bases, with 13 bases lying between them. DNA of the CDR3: TGTGCCAGCAGCGTAGACGGGCAGGGCATCTATGGCTACACCTTC. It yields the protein CASSVDGQGIYGYTF.

The CDR3 here is CASSEWDTSGRSDEQFF. CDR3 nucleotide sequence: TGTGCCAGCAGTGAGTGGGACACGAGCGGGAGAAGTGATGAGCAGTTCTTC. The chain recombines TRBV25-1 with TRBJ2-1; 8 bases line up with TRBD2. Trimming took 3 bases from V and 8 from J; bases not matched to a gene: 15. CDR3 length equals 17 residues. The V gene's germline CDR1 is MGHDK and CDR2 SYGVNS.

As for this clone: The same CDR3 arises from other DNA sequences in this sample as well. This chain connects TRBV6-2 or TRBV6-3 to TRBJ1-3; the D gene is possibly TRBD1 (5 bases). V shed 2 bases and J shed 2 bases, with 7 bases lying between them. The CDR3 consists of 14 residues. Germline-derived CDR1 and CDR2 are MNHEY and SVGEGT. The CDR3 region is CASSYGTPGNTIYF. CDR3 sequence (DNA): TGTGCCAGCAGTTACGGGACCCCTGGAAACACCATATATTTT.

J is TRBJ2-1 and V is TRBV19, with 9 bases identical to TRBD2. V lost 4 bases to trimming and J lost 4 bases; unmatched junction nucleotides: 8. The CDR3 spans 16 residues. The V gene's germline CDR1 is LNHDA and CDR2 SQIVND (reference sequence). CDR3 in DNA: TGTGCCAGTAGTACCTCACCGGGACTAGCTTACAATGAGCAGTTCTTC. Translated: CASSTSPGLAYNEQFF.

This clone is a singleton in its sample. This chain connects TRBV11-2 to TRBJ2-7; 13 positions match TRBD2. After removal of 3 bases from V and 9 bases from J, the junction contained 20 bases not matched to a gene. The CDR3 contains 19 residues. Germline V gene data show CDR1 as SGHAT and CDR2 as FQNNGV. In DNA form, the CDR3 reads TGTGCCAGCAGCTTCAACCGCCCACTGGGACTAGCGGGGCGGTCTGGGCAGTACTTC. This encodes CASSFNRPLGLAGRSGQYF. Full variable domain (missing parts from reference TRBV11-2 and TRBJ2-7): EAGVAQSPRYKIIEKRQSVAFWCNPISGHATLYWYQQILGQGPKLLIQFQNNGVVDDSQLPKDRFSAERLKGVDSTLKIQPAKLEDSAVYLCASSFNRPLGLAGRSGQYFGPGTRLTVT.

CDR3 nucleotides: TGTGCCAGTAGTATGACTAGCGGGAGAAACGAGCAGTACTTC. It encodes CASSMTSGRNEQYF. The chain employs TRBV19 and TRBJ2-7, with 12 bases fitting TRBD2. After removal of 3 bases from V and 5 bases from J, the junction contained 2 bases not matched to a gene. Germline-derived CDR1 and CDR2 are LNHDA and SQIVND (reference sequence). This CDR3 is 14 amino acids long.

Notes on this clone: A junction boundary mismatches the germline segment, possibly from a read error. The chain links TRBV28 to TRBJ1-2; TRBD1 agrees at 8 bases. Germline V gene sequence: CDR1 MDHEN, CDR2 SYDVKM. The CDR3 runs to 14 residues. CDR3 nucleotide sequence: TGTGCCAGCAGCCTAGGACAGGGAAACTATCGCTACACCTTC. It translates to CASSLGQGNYRYTF.

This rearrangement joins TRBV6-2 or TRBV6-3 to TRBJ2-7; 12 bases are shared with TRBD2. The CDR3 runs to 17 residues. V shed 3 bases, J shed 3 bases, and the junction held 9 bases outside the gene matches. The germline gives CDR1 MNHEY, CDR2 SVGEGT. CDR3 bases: TGTGCCAGCAGTTATCTAAGACTAGCGGGAGCCGTCTACGAGCAGTACTTC. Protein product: CASSYLRLAGAVYEQYF.

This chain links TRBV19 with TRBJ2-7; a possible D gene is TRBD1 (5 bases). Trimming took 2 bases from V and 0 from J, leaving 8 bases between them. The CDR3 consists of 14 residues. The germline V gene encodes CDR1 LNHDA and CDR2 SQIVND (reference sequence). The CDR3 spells CASSIRRDSYEQYF. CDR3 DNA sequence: TGTGCCAGTAGTATACGCAGGGACTCCTACGAGCAGTACTTC.

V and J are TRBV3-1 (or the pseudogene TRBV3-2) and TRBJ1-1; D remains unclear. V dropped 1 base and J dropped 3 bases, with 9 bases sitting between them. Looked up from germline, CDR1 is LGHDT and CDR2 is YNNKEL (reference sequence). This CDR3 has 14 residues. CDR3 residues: CASSQGGPHTEAFF. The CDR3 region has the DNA TGTGCCAGCAGCCAAGGAGGTCCTCACACTGAAGCTTTCTTT.

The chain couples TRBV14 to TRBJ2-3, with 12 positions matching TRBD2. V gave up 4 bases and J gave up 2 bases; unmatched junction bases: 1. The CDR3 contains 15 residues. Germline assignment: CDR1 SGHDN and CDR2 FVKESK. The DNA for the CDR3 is TGTGCCAGCAGCCGGACTAGCGGGGTCACAGATACGCAGTATTTT. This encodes CASSRTSGVTDTQYF. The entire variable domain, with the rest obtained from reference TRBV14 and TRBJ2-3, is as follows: EAGVTQFPSHSVIEKGQTVTLRCDPISGHDNLYWYRRVMGKEIKFLLHFVKESKQDESGMPNNRFLAERTGGTYSTLKVQPAELEDSGVYFCASSRTSGVTDTQYFGPGTRLTVL.

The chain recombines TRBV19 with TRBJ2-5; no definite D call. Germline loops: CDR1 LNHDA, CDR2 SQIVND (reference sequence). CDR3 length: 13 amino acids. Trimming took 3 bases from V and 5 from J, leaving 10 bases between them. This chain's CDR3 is CASSMILRETQYF. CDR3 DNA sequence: TGTGCCAGTAGTATGATCCTGAGGGAGACCCAGTACTTC.

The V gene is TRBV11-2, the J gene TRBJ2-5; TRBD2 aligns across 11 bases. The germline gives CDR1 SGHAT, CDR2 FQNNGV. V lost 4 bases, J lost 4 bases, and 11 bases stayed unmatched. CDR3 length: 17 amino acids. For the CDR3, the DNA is TGTGCCAGCAGCTCCACCCTAGTAGCGGGAGGGTCAGAGACCCAGTACTTC. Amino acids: CASSSTLVAGGSETQYF.

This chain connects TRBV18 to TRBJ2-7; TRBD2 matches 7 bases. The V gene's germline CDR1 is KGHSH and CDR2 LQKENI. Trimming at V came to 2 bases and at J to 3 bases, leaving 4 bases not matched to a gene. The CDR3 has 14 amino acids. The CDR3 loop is CASSPGTTDYEQYF. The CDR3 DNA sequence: TGTGCCAGCTCACCAGGGACTACAGACTACGAGCAGTACTTC.

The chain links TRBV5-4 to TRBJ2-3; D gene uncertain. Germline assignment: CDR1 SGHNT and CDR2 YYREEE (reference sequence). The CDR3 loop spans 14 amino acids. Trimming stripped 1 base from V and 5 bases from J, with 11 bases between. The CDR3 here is CASSLPGWGDTQYF. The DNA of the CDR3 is TGTGCCAGCAGCTTGCCGGGTTGGGGAGATACGCAGTATTTT.